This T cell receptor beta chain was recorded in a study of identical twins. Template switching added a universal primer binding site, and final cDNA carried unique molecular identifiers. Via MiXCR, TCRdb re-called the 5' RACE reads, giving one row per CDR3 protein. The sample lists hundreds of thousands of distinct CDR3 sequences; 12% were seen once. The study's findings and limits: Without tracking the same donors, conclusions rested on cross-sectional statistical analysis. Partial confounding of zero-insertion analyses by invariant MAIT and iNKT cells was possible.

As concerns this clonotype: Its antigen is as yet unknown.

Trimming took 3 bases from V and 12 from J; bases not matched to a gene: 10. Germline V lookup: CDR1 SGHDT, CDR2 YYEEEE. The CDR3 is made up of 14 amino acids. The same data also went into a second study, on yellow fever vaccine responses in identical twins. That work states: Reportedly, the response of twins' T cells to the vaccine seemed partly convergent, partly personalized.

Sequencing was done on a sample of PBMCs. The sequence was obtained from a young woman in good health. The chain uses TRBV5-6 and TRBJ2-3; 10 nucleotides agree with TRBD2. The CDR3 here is CASSSSGGPNRQYF. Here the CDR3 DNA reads TGTGCCAGCAGCTCTAGCGGGGGCCCTAATAGACAGTATTTT.